This note documents a single TCR beta chain sequence. This sample was included in a study of monozygotic twins with inflammatory bowel disease. The length of the CDR3 is 16 residues. Researchers used roughly 3.5 ug of total RNA for each TCR library. TCRdb reprocessed the 5' RACE reads and stores each CDR3 protein as one record, lacking DNA. The sample table includes approximately 390,000 distinct CDR3 sequences. The sequence was collected from a human donor with ulcerative colitis or Crohn's disease, or a healthy co-twin of an affected twin (not recorded which). V gene TRBV12-3 or TRBV12-4 combines with J gene TRBJ1-3; TCRdb outputs TRBD1, but without DNA this stays unchecked. Sequences were obtained from blood. The CDR3 region is CASSPTDRGAGNTIYF.